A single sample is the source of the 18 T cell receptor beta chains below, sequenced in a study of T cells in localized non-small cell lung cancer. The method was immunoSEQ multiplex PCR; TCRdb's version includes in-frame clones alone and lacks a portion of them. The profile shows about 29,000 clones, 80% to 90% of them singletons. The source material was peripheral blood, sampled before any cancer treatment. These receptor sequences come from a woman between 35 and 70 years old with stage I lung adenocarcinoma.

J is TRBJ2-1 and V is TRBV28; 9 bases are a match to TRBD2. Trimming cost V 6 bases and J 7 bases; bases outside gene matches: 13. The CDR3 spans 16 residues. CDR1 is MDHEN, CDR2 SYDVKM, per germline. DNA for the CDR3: TGTGCCAGCAGCCAGGGAGTAGCGGGGGCCGGGAATGAGCAGTTCTTC. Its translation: CASSQGVAGAGNEQFF. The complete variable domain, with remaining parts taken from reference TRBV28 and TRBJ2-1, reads DVKVTQSSRYLVKRTGEKVFLECVQDMDHENMFWYRQDPGLGLRLIYFSYDVKMKEKGDIPEGYSVSREKKERFSLILESASTNQTSMYLCASSQGVAGAGNEQFFGPGTRLTVL.

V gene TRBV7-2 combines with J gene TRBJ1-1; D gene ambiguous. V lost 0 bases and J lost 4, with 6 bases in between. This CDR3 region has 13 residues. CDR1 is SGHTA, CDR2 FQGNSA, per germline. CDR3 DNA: TGTGCCAGCAGCTTAGCCGCTAGCACTGAAGCTTTCTTT. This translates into CASSLAASTEAFF.

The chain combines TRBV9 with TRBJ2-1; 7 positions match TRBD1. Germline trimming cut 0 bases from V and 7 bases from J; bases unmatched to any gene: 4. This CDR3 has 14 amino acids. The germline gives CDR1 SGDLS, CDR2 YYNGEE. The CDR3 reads CASSVAGTANEQFF. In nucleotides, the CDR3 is TGTGCCAGCAGCGTAGCCGGGACAGCTAATGAGCAGTTCTTC. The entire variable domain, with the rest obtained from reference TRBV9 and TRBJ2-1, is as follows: DSGVTQTPKHLITATGQRVTLRCSPRSGDLSVYWYQQSLDQGLQFLIQYYNGEERAKGNILERFSAQQFPDLHSELNLSSLELGDSALYFCASSVAGTANEQFFGPGTRLTVL.

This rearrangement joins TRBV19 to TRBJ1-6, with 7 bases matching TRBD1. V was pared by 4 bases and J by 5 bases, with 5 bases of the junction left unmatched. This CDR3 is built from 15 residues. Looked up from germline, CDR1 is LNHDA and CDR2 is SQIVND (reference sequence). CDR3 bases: TGTGCCAGTAGTAGCGACAGGGTGAATAATTCACCCCTCCACTTT. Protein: CASSSDRVNNSPLHF.

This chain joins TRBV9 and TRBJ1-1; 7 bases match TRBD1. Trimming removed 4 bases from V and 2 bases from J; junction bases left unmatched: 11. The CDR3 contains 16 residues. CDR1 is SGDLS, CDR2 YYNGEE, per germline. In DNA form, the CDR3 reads TGTGCCAGCAGCCTGTTACCGACAGGGCGTAACACTGAAGCTTTCTTT. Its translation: CASSLLPTGRNTEAFF. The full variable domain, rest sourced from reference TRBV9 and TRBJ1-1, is DSGVTQTPKHLITATGQRVTLRCSPRSGDLSVYWYQQSLDQGLQFLIQYYNGEERAKGNILERFSAQQFPDLHSELNLSSLELGDSALYFCASSLLPTGRNTEAFFGQGTRLTVV.

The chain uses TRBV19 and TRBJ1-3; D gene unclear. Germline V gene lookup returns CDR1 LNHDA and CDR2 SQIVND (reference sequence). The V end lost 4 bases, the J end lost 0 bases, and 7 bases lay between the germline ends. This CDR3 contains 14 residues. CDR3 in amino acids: CASSTEPSGNTIYF. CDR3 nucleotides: TGTGCCAGTAGTACGGAACCCTCTGGAAACACCATATATTTT.

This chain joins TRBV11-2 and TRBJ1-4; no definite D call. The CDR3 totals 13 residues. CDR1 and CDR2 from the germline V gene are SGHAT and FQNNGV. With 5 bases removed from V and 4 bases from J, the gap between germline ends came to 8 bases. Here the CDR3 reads CASSRWFNEKLFF. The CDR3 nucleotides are TGTGCCAGCAGCCGTTGGTTTAATGAAAAACTGTTTTTT.

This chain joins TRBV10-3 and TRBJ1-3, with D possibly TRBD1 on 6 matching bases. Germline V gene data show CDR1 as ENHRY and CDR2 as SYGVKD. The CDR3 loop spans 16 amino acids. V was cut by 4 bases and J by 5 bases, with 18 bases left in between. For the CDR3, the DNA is TGTGCCATCAGTGCCAATACAGGGCAGGGACGAAACACCATATATTTT. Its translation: CAISANTGQGRNTIYF.

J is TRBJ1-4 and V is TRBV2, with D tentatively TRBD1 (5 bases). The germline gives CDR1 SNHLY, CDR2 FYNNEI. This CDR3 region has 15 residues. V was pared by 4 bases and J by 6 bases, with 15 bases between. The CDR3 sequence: CASSATGARDEKLFF. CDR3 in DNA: TGTGCCAGCAGTGCCACCGGGGCAAGGGATGAAAAACTGTTTTTT. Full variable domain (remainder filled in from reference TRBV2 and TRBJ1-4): EPEVTQTPSHQVTQMGQEVILRCVPISNHLYFYWYRQILGQKVEFLVSFYNNEISEKSEIFDDQFSVERPDGSNFTLKIRSTKLEDSAMYFCASSATGARDEKLFFGSGTQLSVL.

Written as DNA, the CDR3 is TGCGCCAGCAGCCAAGCCGGGACAGGGGTTTCCGAGCAGTACTTC. It translates to CASSQAGTGVSEQYF. The V and J genes are TRBV4-1 and TRBJ2-7, with 10 nucleotides matching TRBD1. The V segment lost 1 base and the J segment 6 bases; nucleotides outside the gene matches: 6. This CDR3 has 15 amino acids. Germline loops: CDR1 MGHRA, CDR2 YSYEKL.

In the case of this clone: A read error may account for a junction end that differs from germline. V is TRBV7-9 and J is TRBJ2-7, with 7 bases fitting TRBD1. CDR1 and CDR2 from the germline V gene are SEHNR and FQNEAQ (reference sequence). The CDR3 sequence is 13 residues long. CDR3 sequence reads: CASSRQGSFEQYF. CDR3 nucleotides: TGTGCCAGCAGCCGACAGGGCTCCTTCGAGCAGTACTTC.

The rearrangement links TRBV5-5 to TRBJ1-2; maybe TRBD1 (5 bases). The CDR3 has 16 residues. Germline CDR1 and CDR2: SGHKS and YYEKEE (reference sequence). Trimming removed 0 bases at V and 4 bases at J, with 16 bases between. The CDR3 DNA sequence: TGTGCCAGCAGCTTGGTCCCCTCGACTGGGGGCTATGGCTACACCTTC. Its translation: CASSLVPSTGGYGYTF.

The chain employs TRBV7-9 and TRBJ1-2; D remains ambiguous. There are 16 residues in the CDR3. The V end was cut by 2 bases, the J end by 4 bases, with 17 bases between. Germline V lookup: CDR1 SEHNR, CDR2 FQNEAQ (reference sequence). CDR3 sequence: CASSLRVEGLSYGYTF. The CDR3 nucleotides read TGTGCCAGCAGCTTACGAGTGGAGGGCCTTAGCTATGGCTACACCTTC.

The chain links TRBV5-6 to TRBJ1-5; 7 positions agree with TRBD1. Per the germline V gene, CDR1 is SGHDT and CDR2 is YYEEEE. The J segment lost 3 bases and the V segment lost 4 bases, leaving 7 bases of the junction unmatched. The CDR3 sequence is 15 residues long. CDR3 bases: TGTGCCAGCAGCGTTACAGGGGCTCTCAATCAGCCCCAGCATTTT. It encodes CASSVTGALNQPQHF.

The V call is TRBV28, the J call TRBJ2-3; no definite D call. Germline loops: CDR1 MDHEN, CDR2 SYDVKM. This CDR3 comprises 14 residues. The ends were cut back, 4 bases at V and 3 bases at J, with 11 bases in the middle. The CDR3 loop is CASSSGAFTDTQYF. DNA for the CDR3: TGTGCCAGCAGTTCCGGAGCTTTTACAGATACGCAGTATTTT.

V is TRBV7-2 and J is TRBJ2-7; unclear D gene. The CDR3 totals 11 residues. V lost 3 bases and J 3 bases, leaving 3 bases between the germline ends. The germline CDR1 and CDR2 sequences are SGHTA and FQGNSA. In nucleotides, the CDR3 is TGTGCCAGCAGCTTTTACTACGAGCAGTACTTC. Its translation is CASSFYYEQYF. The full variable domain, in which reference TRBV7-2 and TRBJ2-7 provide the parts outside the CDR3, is GAGVSQSPSNKVTEKGKDVELRCDPISGHTALYWYRQSLGQGLEFLIYFQGNSAPDKSGLPSDRFSAERTGGSVSTLTIQRTQQEDSAVYLCASSFYYEQYFGPGTRLTVT.

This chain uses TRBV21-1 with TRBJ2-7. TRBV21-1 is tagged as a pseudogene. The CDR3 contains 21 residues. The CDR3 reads CASSKGWDPERARPSSYEQYF. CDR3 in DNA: TGTGCCAGCAGCAAAGGATGGGACCCAGAGAGAGCTCGGCCCAGCTCCTACGAGCAGTACTTC.

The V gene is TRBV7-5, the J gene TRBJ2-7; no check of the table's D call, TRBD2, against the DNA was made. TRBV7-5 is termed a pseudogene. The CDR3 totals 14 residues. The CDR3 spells CARSAPCEPYEQYF. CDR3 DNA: TGTGCCAGAAGCGCGCCGTGCGAGCCCTACGAGCAGTACTTC.